This T cell receptor (beta chain) stems from a study of OX40 agonist ivuxolimab in advanced cancers. Study-level findings and limits: At doses 0.1 to 3.0 mg/kg, CD4+ and CD8+ clones expanded. Certain nonresponders likewise exhibited a low normalized T-cell clonal expansion.

Using immunoSEQ multiplex PCR, the repertoire was profiled, and TCRdb retains in-frame clones only, with some absent. The sample has 45,000 or so clones; more than 75% are singletons. For this clone: Its antigen is as yet unknown.

The CDR3 consists of 20 residues. The V gene's germline CDR1 is MNHNS and CDR2 SASEGT. V gave up 3 bases and J gave up 0 bases, with 24 bases separating them. The TCR sequence derives from an adult with an advanced solid tumor such as melanoma, head and neck, liver or kidney cancer. The starting material was CD4+ or CD8+ T cells sorted from blood, obtained in a trial of the OX40 agonist ivuxolimab. V is TRBV6-1 and J is TRBJ2-4; no reliable D call. In DNA, the CDR3 is TGTGCCAGCAGTGACCCCACCGGGTCCGTAGAACCTGTAGCCAAAAACATTCAGTACTTC. Amino acid sequence: CASSDPTGSVEPVAKNIQYF.